Listed here are 3 T cell receptor beta chains from one sample, sequenced in a study of T cell changes during pregnancy in multiple sclerosis. Assay used: immunoSEQ multiplex PCR; TCRdb lists only in-frame clones, some missing. The data hold some 80,000 clones, with approximately 94% observed a single time. This specimen consisted of peripheral blood, obtained in the third trimester of pregnancy. These receptors were taken from a female donor with multiple sclerosis, enrolled in a pregnancy study.

This clone appeared once. The chain joins TRBV19 to TRBJ2-7; possibly TRBD1 for D (6 bases). The ends were cut back, 6 bases at V and 3 bases at J, with 15 bases in the middle. The CDR3 is 14 amino acids. Per germline, CDR1 LNHDA and CDR2 SQIVND (reference sequence). The CDR3 reads CASRLGGQHYEQYF. DNA of the CDR3: TGTGCCAGTAGGTTAGGGGGACAACACTACGAGCAGTACTTC. Together with reference TRBV19 and TRBJ2-7, the CDR3 gives the full variable domain: DGGITQSPKYLFRKEGQNVTLSCEQNLNHDAMYWYRQDPGQGLRLIYYSQIVNDFQKGDIAEGYSVSREKKESFPLTVTSAQKNPTAFYLCASRLGGQHYEQYFGPGTRLTVT.

The chain carries TRBV9 and TRBJ2-7, with 9 bases lining up with TRBD2. V lost 3 bases and J lost 3; bases outside the gene matches: 10. Germline V gene sequence: CDR1 SGDLS, CDR2 YYNGEE. CDR3 size: 16 residues. The DNA for the CDR3 is TGTGCCAGCAGCGGAGGTAGCGGGGGACCAGACTACGAGCAGTACTTC. Its protein is CASSGGSGGPDYEQYF.

This clone was recorded only once. The chain carries TRBV19 and TRBJ2-7; 9 nucleotides match TRBD2. The CDR3 sequence is 14 residues long. The V and J ends lost 5 bases and 1 base, in that order; junction bases with no gene match: 3. Germline-derived CDR1 and CDR2 are LNHDA and SQIVND (reference sequence). The CDR3 bases are TGTGCCAGTAGTCTAGCGGGGTCGTCCTACGAGCAGTACTTC. Amino acid sequence: CASSLAGSSYEQYF. Supplemented by reference TRBV19 and TRBJ2-7, the full variable domain reads DGGITQSPKYLFRKEGQNVTLSCEQNLNHDAMYWYRQDPGQGLRLIYYSQIVNDFQKGDIAEGYSVSREKKESFPLTVTSAQKNPTAFYLCASSLAGSSYEQYFGPGTRLTVT.